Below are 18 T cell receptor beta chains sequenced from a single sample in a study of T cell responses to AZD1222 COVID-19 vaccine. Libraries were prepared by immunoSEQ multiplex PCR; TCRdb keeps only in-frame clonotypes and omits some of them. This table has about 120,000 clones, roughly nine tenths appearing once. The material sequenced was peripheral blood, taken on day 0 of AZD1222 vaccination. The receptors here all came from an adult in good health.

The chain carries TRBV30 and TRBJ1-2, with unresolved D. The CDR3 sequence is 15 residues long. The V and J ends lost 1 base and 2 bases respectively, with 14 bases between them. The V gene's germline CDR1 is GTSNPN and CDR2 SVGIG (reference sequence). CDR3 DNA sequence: TGTGCCTGGAGTGGTCCTGGCCCAGCGAACTATGGCTACACCTTC. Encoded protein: CAWSGPGPANYGYTF.

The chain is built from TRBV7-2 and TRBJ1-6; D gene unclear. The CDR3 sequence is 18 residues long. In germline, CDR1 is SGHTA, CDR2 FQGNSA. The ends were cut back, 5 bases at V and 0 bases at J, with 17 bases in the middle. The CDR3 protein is CASSGRSTGSSYNSPLHF. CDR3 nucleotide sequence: TGTGCCAGCAGCGGCCGATCAACGGGGAGCTCCTATAATTCACCCCTCCACTTT.

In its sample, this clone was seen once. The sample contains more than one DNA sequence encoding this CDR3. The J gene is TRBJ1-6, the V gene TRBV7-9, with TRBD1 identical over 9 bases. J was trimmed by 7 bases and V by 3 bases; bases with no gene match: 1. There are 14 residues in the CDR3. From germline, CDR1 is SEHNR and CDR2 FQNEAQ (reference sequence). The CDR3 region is CASSLDRGNSPLHF. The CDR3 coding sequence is TGTGCCAGCAGCTTGGACAGGGGAAATTCACCCCTCCACTTT.

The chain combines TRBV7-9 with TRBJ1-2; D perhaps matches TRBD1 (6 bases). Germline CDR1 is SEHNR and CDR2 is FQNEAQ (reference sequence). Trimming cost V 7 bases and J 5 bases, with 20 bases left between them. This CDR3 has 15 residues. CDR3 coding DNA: TGTGCCAGCACCGCTACAGGGCGTGGGGAATATGGCTACACCTTC. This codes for CASTATGRGEYGYTF.

The CDR3 DNA reads TGTGCCAGCAGCACTAAAGGCAGGGGACCATCGGACGAGCAGTACTTC. Translating it yields CASSTKGRGPSDEQYF. This rearrangement joins TRBV14 to TRBJ2-7; D is perhaps TRBD1 (6 bases). CDR3 size: 16 residues. Between the trimmed V and J ends, which lost 5 bases and 5 bases, there was a span of 22 bases. Germline lookup yields CDR1 SGHDN and CDR2 FVKESK.

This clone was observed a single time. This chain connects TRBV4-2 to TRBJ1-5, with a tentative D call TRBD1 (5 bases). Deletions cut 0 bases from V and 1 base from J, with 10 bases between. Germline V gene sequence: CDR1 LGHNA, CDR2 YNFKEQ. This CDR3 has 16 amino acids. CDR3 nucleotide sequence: TGTGCCAGCAGCCAAGAGCCGGGGGGAAGCAATCAGCCCCAGCATTTT. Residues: CASSQEPGGSNQPQHF.

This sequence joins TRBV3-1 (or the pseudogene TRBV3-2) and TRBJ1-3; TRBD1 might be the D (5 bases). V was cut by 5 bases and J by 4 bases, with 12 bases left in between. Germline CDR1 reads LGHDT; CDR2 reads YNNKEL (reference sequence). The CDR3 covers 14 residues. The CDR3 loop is CASSSQVSGNTIYF. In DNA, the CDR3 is TGTGCCAGCAGCTCACAGGTTTCAGGAAACACCATATATTTT.

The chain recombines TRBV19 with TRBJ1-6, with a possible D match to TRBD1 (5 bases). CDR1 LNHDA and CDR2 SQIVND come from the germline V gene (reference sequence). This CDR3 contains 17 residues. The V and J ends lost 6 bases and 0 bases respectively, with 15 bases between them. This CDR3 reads CASSRDAASSYNSPLHF. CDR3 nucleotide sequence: TGTGCCAGTAGCAGGGACGCCGCGAGCTCCTATAATTCACCCCTCCACTTT. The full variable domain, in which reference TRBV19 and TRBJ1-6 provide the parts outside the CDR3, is DGGITQSPKYLFRKEGQNVTLSCEQNLNHDAMYWYRQDPGQGLRLIYYSQIVNDFQKGDIAEGYSVSREKKESFPLTVTSAQKNPTAFYLCASSRDAASSYNSPLHFGNGTRLTVT.

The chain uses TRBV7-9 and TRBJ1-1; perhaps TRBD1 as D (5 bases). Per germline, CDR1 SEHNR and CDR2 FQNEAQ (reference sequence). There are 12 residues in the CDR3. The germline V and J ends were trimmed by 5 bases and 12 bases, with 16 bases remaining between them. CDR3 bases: TGTGCCAGCAGCCCTGGGGCTGGTTCAACTTTCTTT. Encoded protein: CASSPGAGSTFF.

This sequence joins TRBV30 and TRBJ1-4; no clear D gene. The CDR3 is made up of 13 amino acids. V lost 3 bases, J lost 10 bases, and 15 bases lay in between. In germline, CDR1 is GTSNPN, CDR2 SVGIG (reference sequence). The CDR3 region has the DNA TGTGCCTGGAGGAGTGTCAGTGAGGTAAAACTGTTTTTT. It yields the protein CAWRSVSEVKLFF.

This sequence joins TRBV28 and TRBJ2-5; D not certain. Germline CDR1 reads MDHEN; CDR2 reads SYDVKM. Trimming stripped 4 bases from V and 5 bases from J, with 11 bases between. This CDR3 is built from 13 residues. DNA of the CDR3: TGTGCCAGCAGTTCCGGACGGTGGGAGACCCAGTACTTC. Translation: CASSSGRWETQYF.

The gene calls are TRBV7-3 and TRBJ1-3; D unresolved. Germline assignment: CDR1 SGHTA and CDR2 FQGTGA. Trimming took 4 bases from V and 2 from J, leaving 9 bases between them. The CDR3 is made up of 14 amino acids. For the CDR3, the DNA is TGTGCCAGCAGCTCATCGGAGCCTGGAAACACCATATATTTT. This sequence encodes CASSSSEPGNTIYF.

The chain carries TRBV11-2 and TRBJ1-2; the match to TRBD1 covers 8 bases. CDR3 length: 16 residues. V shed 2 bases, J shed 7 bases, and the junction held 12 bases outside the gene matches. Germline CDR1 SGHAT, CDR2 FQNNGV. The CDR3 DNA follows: TGTGCCAGCAGCTTATTATTGCGGACAGGGATGAGTGGCTACACCTTC. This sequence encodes CASSLLLRTGMSGYTF.

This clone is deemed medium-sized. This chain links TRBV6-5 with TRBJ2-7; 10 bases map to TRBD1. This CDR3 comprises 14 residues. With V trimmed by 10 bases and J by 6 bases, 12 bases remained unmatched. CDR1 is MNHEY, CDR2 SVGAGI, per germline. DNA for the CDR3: TGTGCCAACCCCAGACAGGGGGCAAGGACCGAGCAGTACTTC. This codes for CANPRQGARTEQYF.

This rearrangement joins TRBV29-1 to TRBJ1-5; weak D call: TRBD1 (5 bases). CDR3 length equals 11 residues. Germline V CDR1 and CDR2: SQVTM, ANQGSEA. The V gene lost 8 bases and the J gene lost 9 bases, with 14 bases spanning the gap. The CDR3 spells CSPGPRLPQHF. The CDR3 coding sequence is TGCAGCCCGGGACCGAGGTTGCCCCAGCATTTT.

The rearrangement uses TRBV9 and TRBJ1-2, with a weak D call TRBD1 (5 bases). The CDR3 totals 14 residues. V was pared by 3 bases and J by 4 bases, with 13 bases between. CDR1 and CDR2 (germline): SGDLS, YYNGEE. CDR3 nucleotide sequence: TGTGCCAGCAGCGCGGGGACGGTTGCCTATGGCTACACCTTC. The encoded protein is CASSAGTVAYGYTF.

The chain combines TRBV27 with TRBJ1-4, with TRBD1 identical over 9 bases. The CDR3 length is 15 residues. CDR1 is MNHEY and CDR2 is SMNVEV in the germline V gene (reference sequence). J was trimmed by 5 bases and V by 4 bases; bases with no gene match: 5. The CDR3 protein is CASSSTGGRNEKLFF. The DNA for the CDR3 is TGTGCCAGCAGTTCGACAGGGGGTCGAAATGAAAAACTGTTTTTT.

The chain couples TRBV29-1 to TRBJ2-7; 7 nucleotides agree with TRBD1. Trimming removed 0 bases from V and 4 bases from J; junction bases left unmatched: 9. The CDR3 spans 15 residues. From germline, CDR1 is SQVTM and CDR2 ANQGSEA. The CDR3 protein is CSVEDPDRRSYEQYF. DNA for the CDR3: TGCAGCGTTGAAGACCCGGACAGGAGGAGTTACGAGCAGTACTTC.